The 19 T cell receptor beta chains in this list originate from one sample, sequenced in a study of T cells after yellow fever vaccination. TCRdb reprocessed the 5' RACE reads with MiXCR, giving one entry per CDR3 protein. The sample lists roughly 45,000 distinct CDR3 sequences, just under 6.5% seen once, with around 9.3% in the top ten. Sequencing was performed on PBMCs, either bulk or a sorted T-cell subset (CD4+, CD8+, memory, or dextramer-sorted; not recorded which), taken 45 days after the yellow fever booster vaccination. Source of these receptors: a man in his thirties or forties who received the YFV17D yellow fever vaccine.

This clonotype came up a few times. The rearrangement uses TRBV25-1 and TRBJ2-1, with a tentative D call TRBD1 (5 bases). CDR3 length: 15 residues. Germline-derived CDR1 and CDR2 are MGHDK and SYGVNS. Trimming shortened V by 3 bases and J by 2 bases, and 11 bases separated the two germline ends. In nucleotides, the CDR3 is TGTGCCAGCAGTGATCAGGGCCCAGCCTACAATGAGCAGTTCTTC. Amino acids: CASSDQGPAYNEQFF.

This clonotype was observed many times. The chain has TRBV12-5 and TRBJ1-1; D is uncertain. The germline gives CDR1 LGHNT, CDR2 FRNRAP. The CDR3 has 13 residues. V lost 0 bases and J 3 bases, leaving 5 bases between the germline ends. The CDR3 sequence is CASGLVGYTEAFF. Here the CDR3 DNA reads TGTGCTAGTGGTTTGGTCGGTTACACTGAAGCTTTCTTT.

This clonotype occurred a few times. CDR3: CASSYISGVAEAFF. CDR3 DNA sequence: TGTGCCAGCAGTTATATATCGGGGGTGGCTGAAGCTTTCTTT. The chain combines TRBV6-5 with TRBJ1-1; the D gene is possibly TRBD1 (5 bases). Germline V gives CDR1 MNHEY, CDR2 SVGAGI. The CDR3 length is 14 residues. V was shortened by 3 bases and J by 6 bases, with 14 bases between the two germline ends.

This clonotype was picked up many times. The chain couples TRBV5-5 to TRBJ2-2, with D possibly being TRBD1 (5 bases). The CDR3 length is 15 residues. Germline V CDR1 and CDR2: SGHKS, YYEKEE (reference sequence). V was trimmed by 5 bases and J by 4 bases, leaving 15 bases between them. The CDR3 DNA follows: TGTGCCAGCAGTCCCGGAACAGGTACCACCGGGGAGCTGTTTTTT. Translation gives CASSPGTGTTGELFF.

This clonotype was picked up many times. V is TRBV5-1 and J is TRBJ1-1, with D tentatively TRBD1 (5 bases). With 4 bases removed from V and 4 bases from J, the gap between germline ends came to 17 bases. Per the germline V gene, CDR1 is SGHRS and CDR2 is YFSETQ. The CDR3 spans 15 residues. The CDR3 reads CASSRDAGTGTEAFF. CDR3 DNA: TGCGCCAGCAGCAGGGACGCAGGCACCGGCACTGAAGCTTTCTTT. Full variable domain (outside the CDR3, taken from reference TRBV5-1 and TRBJ1-1): KAGVTQTPRYLIKTRGQQVTLSCSPISGHRSVSWYQQTPGQGLQFLFEYFSETQRNKGNFPGRFSGRQFSNSRSEMNVSTLELGDSALYLCASSRDAGTGTEAFFGQGTRLTVV.

In its sample, this clonotype was seen many times. The CDR3 DNA follows: TGCAGCGACCCCCATCCGAACGGGAGCGGAGGAGACAATGAGCAGTTCTTC. Protein sequence: CSDPHPNGSGGDNEQFF. This chain joins TRBV29-1 and TRBJ2-1; D is perhaps TRBD2 (6 bases). Deletions cut 7 bases from V and 5 bases from J, with 27 bases between. In germline, CDR1 is SQVTM, CDR2 ANQGSEA. The length of the CDR3 is 17 residues.

This clonotype has ten or more counts. The J gene is TRBJ2-1, the V gene TRBV20-1; the D gene is possibly TRBD2 (5 bases). The germline gives CDR1 DFQATT, CDR2 SNEGSKA (reference sequence). CDR3 size: 15 residues. V shed 0 bases and J shed 3 bases, with 12 bases lying between them. The CDR3 DNA sequence: TGCAGTGCTAGAGAGTGGGCTAGCAGCTACAATGAGCAGTTCTTC. It codes for CSAREWASSYNEQFF.

This clonotype was seen repeatedly, ten times or more. This chain uses TRBV5-5 with TRBJ2-7, with TRBD1 matching over 7 bases. The CDR3 runs to 13 residues. Trimming at V came to 0 bases and at J to 3 bases, leaving 0 bases not matched to a gene. Looked up from germline, CDR1 is SGHKS and CDR2 is YYEKEE (reference sequence). DNA of the CDR3: TGTGCCAGCAGCTTGGACAGGGGCTACGAGCAGTACTTC. Its protein product is CASSLDRGYEQYF.

This clonotype was detected many times. The genes are TRBV9 and TRBJ2-7; 9 bases map to TRBD2. Germline V gene lookup returns CDR1 SGDLS and CDR2 YYNGEE. CDR3 size: 15 residues. V shed 0 bases and J 4 bases; nucleotides not matched to a gene: 5. Written as DNA, the CDR3 is TGTGCCAGCAGCGTAGGTGGCGGGAGGGCTTACGAGCAGTACTTC. Its protein is CASSVGGGRAYEQYF. Combining the CDR3 with reference TRBV9 and TRBJ2-7 gives the whole variable domain DSGVTQTPKHLITATGQRVTLRCSPRSGDLSVYWYQQSLDQGLQFLIQYYNGEERAKGNILERFSAQQFPDLHSELNLSSLELGDSALYFCASSVGGGRAYEQYFGPGTRLTVT.

This clonotype was detected a few times. The chain employs TRBV11-2 and TRBJ2-6, with TRBD1 matching over 7 bases. Germline CDR1 is SGHAT and CDR2 is FQNNGV. The CDR3 extends over 19 amino acids. V trimming: 0 bases; J trimming: 3 bases; junction bases outside the gene matches: 11. CDR3 protein: CASSLERPGGVFGANVLTF. CDR3 sequence (DNA): TGTGCCAGCAGCTTAGAGAGGCCAGGGGGAGTCTTTGGGGCCAACGTCCTGACTTTC.

This clonotype appeared many times. The chain carries TRBV18 and TRBJ2-4; D perhaps matches TRBD1 (6 bases). Trimming cost V 0 bases and J 9 bases, with 12 bases left between them. This CDR3 spans 14 amino acids. Germline loops: CDR1 KGHSH, CDR2 LQKENI. CDR3 DNA sequence: TGTGCCAGCTCACCACCGAGGGGGAACTTCATTCAGTACTTC. Protein sequence: CASSPPRGNFIQYF.

This clonotype turned up a few times. The chain links TRBV29-1 to TRBJ2-5, with 8 positions matching TRBD2. V was pared by 4 bases and J by 1 base, with 8 bases of the junction left unmatched. The CDR3 length is 15 residues. Per the germline V gene, CDR1 is SQVTM and CDR2 is ANQGSEA. CDR3 sequence (DNA): TGCAGCGTTGTCAGAGGAGCGGGAGCCCAAGAGACCCAGTACTTC. It is translated as CSVVRGAGAQETQYF. Full variable domain (outside the CDR3, taken from reference TRBV29-1 and TRBJ2-5): SAVISQKPSRDICQRGTSLTIQCQVDSQVTMMFWYRQQPGQSLTLIATANQGSEATYESGFVIDKFPISRPNLTFSTLTVSNMSPEDSSIYLCSVVRGAGAQETQYFGPGTRLLVL.

This clonotype was found many times. The chain joins TRBV6-2 or TRBV6-3 to TRBJ2-2; 10 bases line up with TRBD2. The CDR3 contains 16 residues. The V gene's germline CDR1 is MNHEY and CDR2 SVGEGT. V lost 2 bases and J lost 4; bases outside the gene matches: 4. CDR3 residues: CASSYTSGKPTGELFF. As DNA, the CDR3 is TGTGCCAGCAGTTACACTAGCGGGAAACCCACCGGGGAGCTGTTTTTT.

The chain has TRBV6-5 and TRBJ1-1; D call uncertain. The length of the CDR3 is 13 residues. The ends were cut back, 4 bases at V and 4 bases at J, with 10 bases in the middle. Germline CDR1 reads MNHEY; CDR2 reads SVGAGI. The CDR3 bases are TGTGCCAGCAGTTTTGGCGGAACCACTGAAGCTTTCTTT. It is translated as CASSFGGTTEAFF.

V is TRBV11-2 and J is TRBJ2-1, with 11 bases that match TRBD1. This CDR3 region has 13 residues. Germline V gives CDR1 SGHAT, CDR2 FQNNGV. Losses at the gene ends were 7 bases for V and 10 bases for J; bases not matched to a gene: 6. CDR3 DNA: TGTGCCAGCAACGGACAGGGGGCACGAGAGCAGTTCTTC. Its translation is CASNGQGAREQFF.

This clonotype was seen a handful of times. The chain couples TRBV12-3 or TRBV12-4 to TRBJ1-6; no reliable D call. The V end was cut by 5 bases, the J end by 5 bases, with 13 bases between. The CDR3 is 15 residues long. The CDR3 loop reads CASSPEGYNNSPLHF. CDR3 nucleotides: TGTGCCAGCAGTCCGGAGGGCTACAATAATTCACCCCTCCACTTT.

This clonotype was recorded at least ten times. DNA of the CDR3: TGCAGTGCTAGTTCGGGACAGTTTAATTCACCCCTCCACTTT. It translates to CSASSGQFNSPLHF. The rearrangement joins TRBV20-1 to TRBJ1-6; TRBD1 aligns across 7 bases. The CDR3 sequence is 14 residues long. Germline V gene lookup returns CDR1 DFQATT and CDR2 SNEGSKA (reference sequence). V shed 3 bases, J shed 6 bases, and the junction held 5 bases outside the gene matches.

This sequence joins TRBV3-1 and TRBJ2-3; either TRBD1 or TRBD2 may fit D (5 bases each). The V gene's germline CDR1 is LGHDT and CDR2 YNNKEL (reference sequence). This CDR3 is built from 15 residues. V lost 2 bases to trimming and J lost 1 base, with 10 bases between them. This CDR3 is CASSQSWDRTDTQYF. CDR3 nucleotide sequence: TGTGCCAGCAGCCAATCCTGGGACCGCACAGATACGCAGTATTTT.

Many counts were recorded for this clonotype. The chain employs TRBV20-1 and TRBJ1-2; D remains unclear. Trimming stripped 3 bases from V and 4 bases from J, with 9 bases between. This CDR3 region has 12 residues. The germline CDR1 and CDR2 sequences are DFQATT and SNEGSKA (reference sequence). The CDR3 nucleotides are TGCAGTGCTAGCGAGCTCTCCTATGGCTACACCTTC. This translates into CSASELSYGYTF.